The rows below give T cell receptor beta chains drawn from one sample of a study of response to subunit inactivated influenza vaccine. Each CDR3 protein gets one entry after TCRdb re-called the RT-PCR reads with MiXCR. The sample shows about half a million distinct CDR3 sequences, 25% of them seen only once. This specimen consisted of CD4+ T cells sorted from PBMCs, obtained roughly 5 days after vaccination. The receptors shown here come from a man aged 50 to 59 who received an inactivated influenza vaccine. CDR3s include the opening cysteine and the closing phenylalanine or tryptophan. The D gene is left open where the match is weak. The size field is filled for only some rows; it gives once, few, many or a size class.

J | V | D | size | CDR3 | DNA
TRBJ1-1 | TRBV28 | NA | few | CATRKYTEAFF | TGTGCCACCCGAAAGTACACTGAAGCTTTCTTT
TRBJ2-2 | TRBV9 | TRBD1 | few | CASSAGQGLTGELFF | TGTGCCAGCAGCGCGGGACAGGGGCTCACCGGGGAGCTGTTTTTT
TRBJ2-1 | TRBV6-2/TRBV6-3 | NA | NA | CASSYSPGLQSSYNEQFF | TGTGCCAGCAGTTACTCCCCAGGGCTACAGAGCTCCTACAATGAGCAGTTCTTC
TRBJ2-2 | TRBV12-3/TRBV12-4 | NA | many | CASSLGANTGELFF | TGTGCCAGCAGTTTAGGGGCGAACACCGGGGAGCTGTTTTTT
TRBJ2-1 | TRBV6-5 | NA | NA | CASSYSTYRGRRYNEQFF | TGTGCCAGCAGTTACTCGACGTATAGGGGACGGAGATACAATGAGCAGTTCTTC
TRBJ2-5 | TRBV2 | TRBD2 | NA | CASSGLAGGQETQYF | TGTGCCAGCAGTGGCCTAGCGGGGGGACAAGAGACCCAGTACTTC
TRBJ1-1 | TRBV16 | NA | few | CASESQLNTEAFF | TGTGCCAGCGAAAGCCAACTGAACACTGAAGCTTTCTTT
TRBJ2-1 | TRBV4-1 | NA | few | CASSQGPTVRTYNEQFF | TGCGCCAGCAGCCAAGGGCCGACGGTTAGGACCTACAATGAGCAGTTCTTC
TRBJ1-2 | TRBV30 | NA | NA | CAWNGGGGYTF | TGTGCCTGGAACGGTGGTGGGGGCTACACCTTC
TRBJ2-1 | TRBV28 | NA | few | CASSLRKRASYNEQFF | TGTGCCAGCAGCTTGCGGAAGAGGGCGTCCTACAATGAGCAGTTCTTC
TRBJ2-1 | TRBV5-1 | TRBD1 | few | CASSPGTGPWNEQFF | TGCGCCAGCAGCCCGGGGACAGGGCCTTGGAATGAGCAGTTCTTC
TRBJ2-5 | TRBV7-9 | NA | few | CASSLVGGGETQYF | TGTGCCAGCAGCTTAGTTGGGGGCGGAGAGACCCAGTACTTC
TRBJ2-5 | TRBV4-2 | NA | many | CASSQELGDQETQYF | TGTGCCAGCAGCCAAGAATTGGGGGATCAAGAGACCCAGTACTTC
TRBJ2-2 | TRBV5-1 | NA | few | CASSPDGLQLTGELFF | TGCGCCAGCAGCCCCGACGGACTGCAACTCACCGGGGAGCTGTTTTTT
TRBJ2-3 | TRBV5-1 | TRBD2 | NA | CASSPHPGTNTDTQYF | TGCGCCAGCAGCCCCCATCCCGGGACTAACACAGATACGCAGTATTTT
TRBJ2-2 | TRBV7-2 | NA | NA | CASSLSRGPGELFF | TGTGCCAGCAGCTTATCCAGGGGACCCGGGGAGCTGTTTTTT
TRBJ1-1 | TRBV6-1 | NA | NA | CASSPFRRQNTEAFF | TGTGCCAGCAGTCCCTTTAGGAGACAGAACACTGAAGCTTTCTTT
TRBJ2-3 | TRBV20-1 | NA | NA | CSAPTATDTQYF | TGCAGTGCCCCTACGGCCACAGATACGCAGTATTTT
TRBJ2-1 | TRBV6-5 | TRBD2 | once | CASSYSRLAGFFNEQFF | TGTGCCAGCAGTTACTCGCGGCTAGCGGGATTCTTCAATGAGCAGTTCTTC
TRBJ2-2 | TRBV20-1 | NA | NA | CSARGQAASGELFF | TGCAGTGCTAGAGGTCAGGCGGCCAGCGGGGAGCTGTTTTTT
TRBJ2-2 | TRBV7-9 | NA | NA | CASSLLRATGELFF | TGTGCCAGCAGCTTACTAAGAGCCACCGGGGAGCTGTTTTTT
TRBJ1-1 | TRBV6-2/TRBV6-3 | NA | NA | CASSYTSGDTEAFF | TGTGCCAGCAGTTACACCTCGGGGGACACTGAAGCTTTCTTT
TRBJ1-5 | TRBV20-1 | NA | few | CSARGGHQPQHF | TGCAGTGCTAGGGGAGGTCATCAGCCCCAGCATTTT
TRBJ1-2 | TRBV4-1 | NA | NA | CASSQDTGPGLGYTF | TGCGCCAGCAGCCAAGATACGGGCCCAGGGCTCGGCTACACCTTC
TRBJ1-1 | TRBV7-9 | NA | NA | CASSLGLGIEAFF | TGTGCCAGCAGCTTAGGGTTGGGAATTGAAGCTTTCTTT
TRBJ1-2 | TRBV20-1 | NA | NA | CSAGSKGGYGYTF | TGCAGTGCTGGATCCAAGGGCGGCTATGGCTACACCTTC
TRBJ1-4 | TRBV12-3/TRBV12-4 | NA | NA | CASSFEGSFEKLFF | TGTGCCAGCAGTTTCGAGGGTTCCTTTGAAAAACTGTTTTTT
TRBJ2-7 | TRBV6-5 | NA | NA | CASSSGGLINSYEQYF | TGTGCCAGCAGTTCCGGGGGACTGATCAACTCCTACGAGCAGTACTTC
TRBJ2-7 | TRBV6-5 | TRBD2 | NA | CASSYSGLAEHEQYF | TGTGCCAGCAGTTACTCGGGACTAGCGGAACACGAGCAGTACTTC
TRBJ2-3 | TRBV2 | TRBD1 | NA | CASSEGQGNTDTQYF | TGTGCCAGCAGCGAGGGACAGGGGAACACAGATACGCAGTATTTT
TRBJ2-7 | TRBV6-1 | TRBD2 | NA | CASRGLAGAYSYEQYF | TGTGCCAGCAGAGGGCTAGCGGGGGCCTACTCCTACGAGCAGTACTTC
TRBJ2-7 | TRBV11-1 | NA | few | CASSPGPPLHEQYF | TGTGCCAGCAGCCCAGGACCGCCACTCCACGAGCAGTACTTC
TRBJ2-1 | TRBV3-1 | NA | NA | CASSRVPPGHVGNEQFF | TGTGCCAGCAGCCGCGTCCCCCCTGGTCACGTAGGCAATGAGCAGTTCTTC
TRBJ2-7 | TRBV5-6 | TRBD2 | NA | CASSLLRLARSTGSYEQYF | TGTGCCAGCAGCTTACTGAGACTAGCTCGCTCAACCGGGTCCTACGAGCAGTACTTC
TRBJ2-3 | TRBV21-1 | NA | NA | CASSQGVDKDTQYF | TGTGCCAGCAGCCAAGGGGTGGACAAAGATACGCAGTATTTT
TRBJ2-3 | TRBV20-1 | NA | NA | CSARDGLGTDTQYF | TGCAGTGCTAGAGACGGTTTAGGCACAGATACGCAGTATTTT
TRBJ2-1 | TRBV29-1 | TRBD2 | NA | CSVRTKELAGQGSYNEQFF | TGCAGCGTTCGGACAAAAGAACTAGCGGGGCAAGGTTCCTACAATGAGCAGTTCTTC